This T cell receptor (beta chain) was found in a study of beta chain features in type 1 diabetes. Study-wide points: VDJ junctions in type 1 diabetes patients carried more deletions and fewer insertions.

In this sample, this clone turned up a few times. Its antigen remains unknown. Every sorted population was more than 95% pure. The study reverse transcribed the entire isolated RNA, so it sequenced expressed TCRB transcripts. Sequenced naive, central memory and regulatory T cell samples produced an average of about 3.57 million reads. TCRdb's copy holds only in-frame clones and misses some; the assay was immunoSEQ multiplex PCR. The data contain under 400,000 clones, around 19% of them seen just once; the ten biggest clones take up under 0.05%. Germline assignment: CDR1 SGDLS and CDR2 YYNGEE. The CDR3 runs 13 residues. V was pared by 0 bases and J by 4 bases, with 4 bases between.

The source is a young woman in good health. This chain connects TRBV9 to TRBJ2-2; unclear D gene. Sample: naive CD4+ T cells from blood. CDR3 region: CASSVGGTGELFF. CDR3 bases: TGTGCCAGCAGCGTAGGAGGCACCGGGGAGCTGTTTTTT.